Below, 21 T cell receptor beta chains from the same sample are listed, as sequenced in a study of response to subunit inactivated influenza vaccine (dated by TCRdb to the late 2010s). The library was obtained by RT-PCR. Sequencer: Illumina HiSeq 2500. In-frame beta chains were kept once TCRdb had trimmed the public reads at Q25 with fastp and called clones with MiXCR. CDR3 protein duplicates are merged, each entry listing the most common genes and DNA. This sample lists 400,000 to 650,000 distinct CDR3 sequences; approximately 6.9% were detected once. The ten largest clones add up to roughly 13% of the sample. Specimen: PBMCs from blood, collected about 23 months after vaccination. These receptors all come from a man between 50 and 69 years old who received an inactivated influenza vaccine. Donor details come from another sample of the same person, matched by shared clones.

V gene TRBV4-3 combines with J gene TRBJ1-1; 7 bases are a match to TRBD1. This CDR3 is built from 15 residues. Germline CDR1 reads LGHNA; CDR2 reads YSLEER. Trimming took 4 bases from V and 1 from J; bases not matched to a gene: 6. DNA for the CDR3: TGCGCCAGCAGCCCGGGACAGCATGCGAACACTGAAGCTTTCTTT. Translating it yields CASSPGQHANTEAFF.

This clonotype was seen only once. At one end, the junction sequence differs from germline, possibly due to a read error. The CDR3 region is CASSMDPTYEQDF. The CDR3 DNA reads TGTGCCAGCAGCATGGACCCGACCTACGAGCAGGACTTC. V usage is TRBV11-3 and J usage is TRBJ2-7; D not certain. Germline V gene sequence: CDR1 SGHNT, CDR2 YENEEA. This CDR3 has 13 amino acids.

The rearrangement joins TRBV28 to TRBJ2-6; no reliable D call. Between the trimmed V and J ends, which lost 4 bases and 2 bases, there was a span of 12 bases. This CDR3 region has 16 residues. In germline, CDR1 is MDHEN, CDR2 SYDVKM. The CDR3 DNA is TGTGCCAGCAGTTCATTCCGGGCTACTGGGGCCAACGTCCTGACTTTC. As protein: CASSSFRATGANVLTF.

At least ten counts were recorded for this clonotype. This rearrangement joins TRBV5-1 to TRBJ2-1; D gene unclear. The germline V gene encodes CDR1 SGHRS and CDR2 YFSETQ. Trimming stripped 4 bases from V and 0 bases from J, with 14 bases between. This CDR3 contains 16 residues. The CDR3 nucleotides are TGCGCCAGCAGCGGTACAGCTATGAGCTCCTACAATGAGCAGTTCTTC. Encoded protein: CASSGTAMSSYNEQFF. Full variable domain (outside the CDR3, taken from reference TRBV5-1 and TRBJ2-1): KAGVTQTPRYLIKTRGQQVTLSCSPISGHRSVSWYQQTPGQGLQFLFEYFSETQRNKGNFPGRFSGRQFSNSRSEMNVSTLELGDSALYLCASSGTAMSSYNEQFFGPGTRLTVL.

This clonotype showed up just a few times. The gene calls are TRBV15 and TRBJ2-1, with D possibly matching TRBD1 (5 bases). The CDR3 covers 14 residues. The germline CDR1 and CDR2 sequences are LNHNV and YYDKDF (reference sequence). V was clipped by 1 base and J by 9 bases, with 13 bases between them. As DNA, the CDR3 is TGTGCCACCAGCAGAGCGGGCAGGGTTGCTGAGCAGTTCTTC. Protein product: CATSRAGRVAEQFF.

This chain links TRBV2 with TRBJ2-2; either TRBD1 or TRBD2 may fit D (6 bases each). Germline V gene lookup returns CDR1 SNHLY and CDR2 FYNNEI. There are 17 residues in the CDR3. Trimming took off 5 bases at V and 4 bases at J, with 20 bases between the two ends. The DNA of the CDR3 is TGTGCCAGCAGTTCTTACGGGGGCGCAACTAGCACCGGGGAGCTGTTTTTT. Translated, it gives CASSSYGGATSTGELFF.

This clonotype was found a few times. The chain carries TRBV4-2 and TRBJ2-5; 10 nucleotides align to TRBD2. Germline values: CDR1 LGHNA, CDR2 YNFKEQ. After removal of 1 base from V and 5 bases from J, the junction contained 13 bases not matched to a gene. The CDR3 is made up of 18 amino acids. The CDR3 loop reads CASSQGSSSGGLVETQYF. The CDR3 region has the DNA TGTGCCAGCAGCCAAGGGTCGTCTAGCGGGGGTCTCGTCGAGACCCAGTACTTC.

This clonotype has at least ten counts. This chain connects TRBV7-9 to TRBJ1-6; D call uncertain. This CDR3 spans 15 amino acids. V lost 5 bases and J 7 bases, leaving 15 bases between the germline ends. Germline V lookup: CDR1 SEHNR, CDR2 FQNEAQ (reference sequence). As DNA, the CDR3 is TGTGCCAGCAGCCCACCTACGAGGGAAAATTCACCCCTCCACTTT. Its protein product is CASSPPTRENSPLHF. Together with reference TRBV7-9 and TRBJ1-6, the CDR3 gives the full variable domain: DTGVSQNPRHKITKRGQNVTFRCDPISEHNRLYWYRQTLGQGPEFLTYFQNEAQLEKSRLLSDRFSAERPKGSFSTLEIQRTEQGDSAMYLCASSPPTRENSPLHFGNGTRLTVT.

The chain recombines TRBV20-1 with TRBJ1-3; unclear D gene. Germline CDR1 reads DFQATT; CDR2 reads SNEGSKA (reference sequence). V lost 6 bases and J lost 0, with 12 bases in between. The CDR3 consists of 14 residues. CDR3 DNA: TGCAGTGCCCCGGGCAAAAGCTCTGGAAACACCATATATTTT. It translates to CSAPGKSSGNTIYF.

This clonotype has a handful of counts. CDR3 sequence reads: CASSPTLFRTSGLYNEQFF. The CDR3, as DNA: TGTGCCAGCAGTCCCACACTCTTCCGGACTAGCGGGCTCTACAATGAGCAGTTCTTC. The rearrangement links TRBV28 to TRBJ2-1; TRBD2 aligns across 11 bases. The germline V gene encodes CDR1 MDHEN and CDR2 SYDVKM. V shed 5 bases and J 3 bases; nucleotides not matched to a gene: 15. The CDR3 contains 19 residues.

This clonotype was observed many times. The V gene is TRBV7-2, the J gene TRBJ2-7; 9 nucleotides agree with TRBD2. Germline-derived CDR1 and CDR2 are SGHTA and FQGNSA. This CDR3 contains 15 residues. V shed 5 bases, J shed 5 bases, and the junction held 10 bases outside the gene matches. CDR3 sequence (DNA): TGTGCCAGCAGCGGAAAAGCGGGAGGATCTAACGAGCAGTACTTC. It encodes CASSGKAGGSNEQYF. Based on the CDR3 plus reference TRBV7-2 and TRBJ2-7, the full variable domain is GAGVSQSPSNKVTEKGKDVELRCDPISGHTALYWYRQSLGQGLEFLIYFQGNSAPDKSGLPSDRFSAERTGGSVSTLTIQRTQQEDSAVYLCASSGKAGGSNEQYFGPGTRLTVT.

The J gene is TRBJ2-7, the V gene TRBV12-3 or TRBV12-4; TRBD1 matches 9 bases. The CDR3 contains 15 residues. Trimming at V came to 5 bases and at J to 7 bases, leaving 12 bases not matched to a gene. CDR3 in amino acids: CASSPRDRASIEQYF. The CDR3 nucleotides are TGTGCCAGCAGTCCTCGGGACAGGGCTTCTATAGAGCAGTACTTC.

This clonotype has a count of ten or more. The rearrangement joins TRBV15 to TRBJ2-1, with 13 bases lining up with TRBD2. Germline CDR1 is LNHNV and CDR2 is YYDKDF (reference sequence). Unmatched junction bases numbered 16, after V lost 5 bases and J lost 15 bases. This CDR3 comprises 16 residues. The CDR3: CATSSPGLAGVAGLFF. The DNA for the CDR3 is TGTGCCACCAGCTCACCCGGACTAGCGGGAGTTGCCGGGCTGTTCTTC. The variable domain in full, completed from reference TRBV15 and TRBJ2-1, reads DAMVIQNPRYQVTQFGKPVTLSCSQTLNHNVMYWYQQKSSQAPKLLFHYYDKDFNNEADTPDNFQSRRPNTSFCFLDIRSPGLGDTAMYLCATSSPGLAGVAGLFFGPGTRLTVL.

This clonotype came up many times. The CDR3 is CASSQTVYNEQFF. The CDR3, as DNA: TGCGCCAGCAGCCAGACAGTGTACAATGAGCAGTTCTTC. V usage is TRBV4-1 and J usage is TRBJ2-1; perhaps TRBD1 as D (5 bases). The germline V gene encodes CDR1 MGHRA and CDR2 YSYEKL. With 3 bases removed from V and 4 bases from J, the gap between germline ends came to 7 bases. The CDR3 spans 13 residues.

Ten or more counts support this clonotype. An end of the junction differs from the germline gene, which may be a read error. V and J are TRBV7-2 and TRBJ2-5, with 9 bases that match TRBD2. Germline CDR1 reads SGHTA; CDR2 reads FQGNSA. The CDR3 covers 16 residues. This chain's CDR3 is CASSLAGPQLQETQYF. The CDR3 nucleotides are TGTGCCAGCAGCCTAGCGGGGCCACAGCTTCAAGAGACCCAGTACTTC.

This clonotype appeared a few times. The V gene is TRBV20-1, the J gene TRBJ2-1; 13 bases are shared with TRBD2. The V gene's germline CDR1 is DFQATT and CDR2 SNEGSKA (reference sequence). The CDR3 extends over 18 amino acids. After removal of 6 bases from V and 0 bases from J, the junction contained 11 bases not matched to a gene. CDR3 DNA: TGCAGTGCAGCGGGGGGACTAGCGGGATTTTCCTCCTACAATGAGCAGTTCTTC. Encoded protein: CSAAGGLAGFSSYNEQFF.

The chain joins TRBV20-1 to TRBJ2-7; the D gene is possibly TRBD2 (6 bases). CDR3 size: 14 residues. Germline CDR1 is DFQATT and CDR2 is SNEGSKA (reference sequence). V lost 4 bases to trimming and J lost 5 bases, with 18 bases between them. Here the CDR3 DNA reads TGCAGTGCTACAGCGGCCACAACGGGGGACGAGCAGTACTTC. As protein: CSATAATTGDEQYF.

This clonotype was seen a handful of times. The gene calls are TRBV3-1 and TRBJ2-1; possible D gene TRBD2, 6 bases. Trimming left V 2 bases short and J 12 bases short, with 11 bases between. From germline, CDR1 is LGHDT and CDR2 YNNKEL (reference sequence). The CDR3 sequence is 12 residues long. CDR3 nucleotides: TGTGCCAGCAGCCAAATAGCGGAGCGGCAGTTCTTC. This codes for CASSQIAERQFF.

This clonotype was observed a handful of times. The chain employs TRBV10-3 and TRBJ2-3; 13 bases are a match to TRBD2. The germline gives CDR1 ENHRY, CDR2 SYGVKD. Trimming at V came to 4 bases and at J to 3 bases, leaving 4 bases not matched to a gene. The CDR3 is 16 amino acids. CDR3 amino acids: CAISGLAGGHTDTQYF. The CDR3 DNA is TGTGCCATCAGTGGACTAGCGGGAGGTCATACAGATACGCAGTATTTT.

This clonotype turned up a few times. The chain combines TRBV7-2 with TRBJ2-7; 10 bases line up with TRBD1. This CDR3 has 15 amino acids. V trimming: 4 bases; J trimming: 5 bases; junction bases outside the gene matches: 8. CDR1 is SGHTA and CDR2 is FQGNSA in the germline V gene. CDR3 loop: CASSSRQGARHEQYF. The CDR3 nucleotides read TGTGCCAGCAGCTCCCGACAGGGGGCCCGGCACGAGCAGTACTTC.

This clonotype came up many times. The J gene is TRBJ2-1, the V gene TRBV9, with TRBD2 identical over 8 bases. The germline V gene has CDR1 SGDLS and CDR2 YYNGEE. The J segment lost 4 bases and the V segment lost 0 bases, leaving 6 bases of the junction unmatched. The CDR3 has 16 residues. CDR3 amino acids: CASSVDRSGGYNEQFF. In DNA, the CDR3 is TGTGCCAGCAGCGTAGATCGGTCGGGGGGGTACAATGAGCAGTTCTTC. The full variable domain, in which reference TRBV9 and TRBJ2-1 provide the parts outside the CDR3, is DSGVTQTPKHLITATGQRVTLRCSPRSGDLSVYWYQQSLDQGLQFLIQYYNGEERAKGNILERFSAQQFPDLHSELNLSSLELGDSALYFCASSVDRSGGYNEQFFGPGTRLTVL.